These T cell receptor beta chains were read from a single sample in a study of T cell responses to AZD1222 COVID-19 vaccine. Measured with immunoSEQ multiplex PCR; TCRdb has only the in-frame clones, and not every one. The top ten hold around 1.2% of the sample, which has 150,000 to 200,000 clones, roughly 90% seen once. The material sequenced was peripheral blood, taken 28 days after the second AZD1222 dose. The receptor set was obtained from an adult who received the AZD1222 COVID-19 vaccine. CDR3s leave out the opening cysteine and the closing phenylalanine or tryptophan.

V	CDR3
TRBV15	ATSRDQLAGQIREQY
TRBV10-3	AIRETGSPL
TRBV14	ASSHRTGAGNTIY
TRBV6-1	ASSEGWGFEYT
TRBV5-1	ASSLPQGGTDTQY
TRBV28	ASSLFVTTEAF
TRBV6-5	ASSYAGAQGDEQF
TRBV27	ASSLGTGVGVVGTEAF
TRBV7-2	ASSSPRGWLAF
TRBV7-2	ASSPRRDSYEQY
TRBV7-3	ASSLLSSYNSPLH
TRBV21-1	ASSKREPQLETQY
TRBV3-1/TRBV3-2	ASSQNRGLYTEAF
TRBV6-2/TRBV6-3	ASSDPLTGQH
TRBV27	ASSLLSNQPQH
TRBV13	ASSSNHDSPRINEQY
TRBV7-2	ASSLVGRNTEAF
TRBV7-2	ASSLAAGGTDTQY
TRBV6-2/TRBV6-3	ASSQRAGSLSHYEQY
TRBV25-1	ASSHANTGELF
TRBV19	ASQEGWGDEKLF
TRBV2	ASSADRNSYEQY
TRBV27	ASSSTAADTEAF
TRBV27	ASSESWSRETQY
TRBV7-3	ASSLRLAGETYNEQF
TRBV5-1	ASSSYRDTDTQY
TRBV10-3	ASRDDGYEQY
TRBV19	ASSPQGGSQPQH
TRBV6-4	ASSRIEGENMNTEAF
TRBV6-6	ASSQVAGYTGELF
TRBV6-5	ASGTTNTGELF
TRBV6-5	ASSNRQAGYT
TRBV10-1	ASSEPYGQGTGELF
TRBV18	ASSPAGGTVDQPQH
TRBV11-2	ASSLGGGGTGVYEQY
TRBV4-2	ASNKAGAGTENTGELF